This is a list of T cell receptor beta chains from one sample in a study of OX40 agonist ivuxolimab in advanced cancers. Sequencing was performed with immunoSEQ multiplex PCR; in TCRdb, only in-frame clones are kept and a portion is missing. The data contain around 70,000 clones, approximately 82% of them singletons. This specimen was CD4+ or CD8+ T cells sorted from blood, taken in a trial of the OX40 agonist ivuxolimab. Receptor source: an adult with an advanced solid tumor such as melanoma, head and neck, liver or kidney cancer. CDR3s include the opening cysteine and the closing phenylalanine or tryptophan.

>TRBV4-3
CASSQENRGWTGELFF
>TRBV6-1
CASSAEGHQPQHF
>TRBV7-2
CASSTLTASHEQYF
>TRBV7-2
CASSSRDRVFF
>TRBV5-4
CASSLGGQATYGYTF
>TRBV18
CASARTGDQPQHF
>TRBV5-5
CASSLSREYQETQYF
>TRBV9
CASSVAGVTDTQYF
>TRBV4-2
CASSQAARGTDTQYF
>TRBV10-3
CAISGPSGRTGQGDEQYF
>TRBV7-2
CASSPSGIVTEAFF
>TRBV14
CASSLITGTTIGGYTF
>TRBV5-1
CASSPDRVHSPLHF
>TRBV7-9
CASSSAGVSYNEQFF
>TRBV28
CASSSLTGEVNQPQHF
>TRBV4-3
CASSQESVRSYGYTF
>TRBV6-6
CASSPRQNPYGYTF
>TRBV4-3
CASSQDWNRAGETQYF
>TRBV5-4
CASSLVLGGGPSSYNEQFF
>TRBV6-1
CASRPRTGGEKLFF
>TRBV6-4
CASSEEYNQPQHF
>TRBV5-1
CASSLGDSMNTEAFF
>TRBV10-3
CAISDSGGGQPQHF
>TRBV7-2
CASSFTVLGTDTQYF
>TRBV5-4
CASSIDRGRVNTEAFF
>TRBV2
CASHRDRVDEQYF
>TRBV6-1
CASSAHSGNTIYF
>TRBV19
CASRGGNYGYTF
>TRBV19
CASSKNGQGGNNEQFF
>TRBV10-3
CAISETGTGFYEQYF
>TRBV7-9
CASSLVPGGEKLFF
>TRBV7-2
CASSLGGAGTEDEQYF
>TRBV10-3
CAISGQGLNTEAFF
>TRBV4-2
CASSQDRDRTNTEAFF
>TRBV5-1
CASSLAGGSAEAFF
>TRBV7-9
CASTPSGGRKWTNYGYTF
>TRBV6-4
CASSGTYNTGELFF
>TRBV7-2
CASSPNRDNEQFF
>TRBV6-5
CASSSDNTEAFF
>TRBV18
CASSGQGAVNEQFF
>TRBV16
CASSPTGNEQYF
>TRBV19
CASSPPGLSYYEQYF
>TRBV27
CASRDRGQGQPQHF
>TRBV7-2
CASSLGSRQYEQYF
>TRBV6-5
CASVGMRGSYGYTF
>TRBV7-9
CASSTGQGTSYNEQFF
>TRBV7-2
CASSRTGQNSPLHF
>TRBV6-5
CASSSDGNTEAFF
>TRBV7-2
CASSRDRGHGYTF